This is a list of T cell receptor beta chains from one sample in a study of CD8+ T cells in alopecia areata. Profiling relied on immunoSEQ multiplex PCR, and the TCRdb table lists in-frame clones only, not all of them. This repertoire shows roughly 13,000 clones, 45% to 60% found once; its top ten account for 9.5% to 13%. The sample consisted of skin, taken at week 0. The receptors were sampled from a human donor with alopecia areata. CDR3s include the opening cysteine and the closing phenylalanine or tryptophan. A D gene is named only where the DNA matches it firmly. Rows may omit the clone size; those that give it use once, few, many or a size class.

D: -; J: TRBJ1-1; size: few; V: TRBV27; DNA: TGTGCCAGCAGGAAATACGGTACTGAAGCTTTCTTT; CDR3: CASRKYGTEAFF
D: -; J: TRBJ2-7; size: -; V: TRBV5-5; DNA: TGTGCCAGCAGCTTGTCCTCCTCCTACGAGCAGTACTTC; CDR3: CASSLSSSYEQYF
D: -; J: TRBJ2-2; size: medium-sized; V: TRBV7-2; DNA: TGTGCCAGCAGCTTAGGGGCAGGGCTGAACACCGGGGAGCTGTTTTTT; CDR3: CASSLGAGLNTGELFF
D: -; J: TRBJ2-2; size: -; V: TRBV5-4; DNA: TGTGCCAGCAACTTCGACGATGGGGGGAACACCGGGGAGCTGTTTTTT; CDR3: CASNFDDGGNTGELFF
D: TRBD2; J: TRBJ2-1; size: few; V: TRBV7-3; DNA: TGTGCCAGCAGCCGCAGGGGTAGCGGGGGGTCGGCGGAGCAGTTCTTC; CDR3: CASSRRGSGGSAEQFF
D: -; J: TRBJ2-5; size: -; V: TRBV19; DNA: TGTGCCAGTACCACCACCGGAGGGGATGGAGAGACCCAGTACTTC; CDR3: CASTTTGGDGETQYF
D: TRBD2; J: TRBJ2-1; size: -; V: TRBV5-6; DNA: TGTGCCAGCAGCACCCTAGCGGGGGACCTCCTGGGGTACAATGAGCAGTTCTTC; CDR3: CASSTLAGDLLGYNEQFF
D: -; J: TRBJ2-2; size: -; V: TRBV18; DNA: TGTGCCAGCTCACCGGGGCCTTTGAACACCGGGGAGCTGTTTTTT; CDR3: CASSPGPLNTGELFF
D: -; J: TRBJ1-5; size: -; V: TRBV5-6; DNA: TGTGCCAGCAGGCCGGGACCCATTAGCAATCAGCCCCAGCATTTT; CDR3: CASRPGPISNQPQHF
D: -; J: TRBJ2-5; size: -; V: TRBV29-1; DNA: TGCAGCGTTGTTCCCGACAGGCAAGAGACCCAGTACTTC; CDR3: CSVVPDRQETQYF
D: TRBD1; J: TRBJ2-7; size: few; V: TRBV18; DNA: TGTGCCAGCTCACCCCGACAGGGGATCAACGAGCAGTACTTC; CDR3: CASSPRQGINEQYF
D: -; J: TRBJ2-7; size: few; V: TRBV6-5; DNA: TGTGCCAGCGCTTCCGGGACGTCCGCTTACGAGCAGTACTTC; CDR3: CASASGTSAYEQYF
D: -; J: TRBJ2-3; size: -; V: TRBV7-9; DNA: TGTGCCAGCAGCAGTCAGGGGGATACGCAGTATTTT; CDR3: CASSSQGDTQYF
D: TRBD2; J: TRBJ2-1; size: few; V: TRBV2; DNA: TGTGCCAGCAGGCCGGGACTAGCGCCCTACAATGAGCAGTTCTTC; CDR3: CASRPGLAPYNEQFF
D: -; J: TRBJ1-2; size: -; V: TRBV28; DNA: TGTGCCAGCAGTTTCGAGCTAAGTCAACAGGCTCGCTATGGCTACACCTTC; CDR3: CASSFELSQQARYGYTF
D: -; J: TRBJ2-2; size: few; V: TRBV19; DNA: TGTGCCAGTAGTATGGGTCTGTGGGGCGGCAACACCGGGGAGCTGTTTTTT; CDR3: CASSMGLWGGNTGELFF
D: -; J: TRBJ1-6; size: -; V: TRBV2; DNA: TGTGCCAGCAGTGCAACGCCGGGACGGTCACCCCTCCACTTT; CDR3: CASSATPGRSPLHF
D: -; J: TRBJ1-5; size: -; V: TRBV27; DNA: TGTGCCAGCAGTTCAGTCGACCGGGACAATCAGCCCCAGCATTTT; CDR3: CASSSVDRDNQPQHF
D: TRBD1; J: TRBJ2-7; size: -; V: TRBV6-6; DNA: TGTGCCAGCGGACAGGGGCTCTCCTACGAGCAGTACTTC; CDR3: CASGQGLSYEQYF
D: -; J: TRBJ1-2; size: -; V: TRBV6-5; DNA: TGTGCCAGCAGTTCGCGCCGGGTCCTTTATGGCTACACCTTC; CDR3: CASSSRRVLYGYTF
D: -; J: TRBJ2-7; size: -; V: TRBV7-9; DNA: TGTGCCAGCAGCTTAGCGGACCCCTGGCGGGAGCAGTACTTC; CDR3: CASSLADPWREQYF
D: TRBD2; J: TRBJ2-1; size: once; V: TRBV11-2; DNA: TGTGCCAGCAGAACCCCCGGGACTAGCTCCTACAATGAGCAGTTCTTC; CDR3: CASRTPGTSSYNEQFF
D: TRBD2; J: TRBJ2-5; size: -; V: TRBV23-1; DNA: TGCGCCAGCAGTCAACCGGGACTAGCGGGGGGAGACCAAGAGACCCAGTACTTC; CDR3: CASSQPGLAGGDQETQYF
D: -; J: TRBJ2-7; size: few; V: TRBV29-1; DNA: TGCAGCGTTGGGGATTCCTACGAGCAGTACTTC; CDR3: CSVGDSYEQYF